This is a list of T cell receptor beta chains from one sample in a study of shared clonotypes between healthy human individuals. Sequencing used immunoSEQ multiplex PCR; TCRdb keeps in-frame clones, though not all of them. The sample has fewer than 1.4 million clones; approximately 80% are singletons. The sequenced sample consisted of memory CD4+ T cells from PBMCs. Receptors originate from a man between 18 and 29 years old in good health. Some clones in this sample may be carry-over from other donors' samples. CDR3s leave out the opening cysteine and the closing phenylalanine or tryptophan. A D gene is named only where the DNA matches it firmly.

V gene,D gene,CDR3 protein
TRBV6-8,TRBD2,ASSSGLAGDPTYNEQF
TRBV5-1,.,ASSLWAGAPYEQY
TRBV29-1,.,SVAWGTNEKLF
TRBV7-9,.,ARDSPATGELF
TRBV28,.,ASSTPGVGRNTEAF
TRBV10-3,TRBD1,AISDVVQGALTF
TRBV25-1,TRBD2,ARKEIKLARENTGELF
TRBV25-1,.,ASSAAGSYEQY
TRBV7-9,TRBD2,ASSLRLAGSYNEQF
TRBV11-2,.,ASSFPGQDYEQY
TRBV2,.,ASRGPGPNQPQH
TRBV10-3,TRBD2,AISSGSSPGELF
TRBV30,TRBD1,AWARQGDTEAF
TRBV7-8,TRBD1,ASSPRGQSSYEQY
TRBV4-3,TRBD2,ASSEEGLAGSDTQY
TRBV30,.,AWSPGGAGANVLT
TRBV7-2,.,ASSLSWGNNEQF
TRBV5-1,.,ASSFVGGTYNEQF
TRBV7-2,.,ASSSIAWGPRNEQF
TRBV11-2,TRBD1,ASSRDRRGPYEQY
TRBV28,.,ASSPRMSYNEQF
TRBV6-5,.,ASSPFRGHEQY
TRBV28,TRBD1,ASSLEGARDTGELF
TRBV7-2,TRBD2,ASSPGTSGGREY
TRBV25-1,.,ASSPPGDSVPQH
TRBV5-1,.,ASSPSPTGGTYEQY
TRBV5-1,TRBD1,ASSLGSGQGSY
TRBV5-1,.,ASSLRLRDEQY
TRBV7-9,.,ASSRGGADNSPLH
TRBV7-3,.,ASSLGQTDTQY
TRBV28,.,ASSSGTFNFGNQPQH
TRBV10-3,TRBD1,AISGGDRGRSSNYGYT
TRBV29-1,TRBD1,SVPTGARNEQF
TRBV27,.,ASRVTIGGTWYEQY
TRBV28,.,ASSLDFLGKTYGYT
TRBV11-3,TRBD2,ASSFTSAGEQY
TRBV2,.,ASSPDSHTGELF
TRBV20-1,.,SARDAETQY
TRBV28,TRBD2,ASSLTGALAGYEQY
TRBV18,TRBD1,ASSPARGSYEQY
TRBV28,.,ASRGHGLFSYEQY
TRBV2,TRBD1,ASKGDGQGSSYEQY
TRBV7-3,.,ASSSTGPPELF
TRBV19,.,ASSHPGTPPYEQY
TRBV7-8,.,ASRTPGRSGYEQY
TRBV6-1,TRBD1,ASRWTGFTEKLF
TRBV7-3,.,ASSLLGGSTDTQY
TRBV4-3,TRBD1,ASSQETRDRGSNEKLF
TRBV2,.,ASSDRGSGEQY